These T cell receptor beta chains were read from a single sample in a study of shared clonotypes between healthy human individuals. Clones were read by immunoSEQ multiplex PCR, and TCRdb kept only the in-frame ones, dropping some. The sample contains hundreds of thousands of clones, about 95% of which appear only once. The sequenced sample was naive CD8+ T cells sorted from blood. These receptors were collected from a woman in her 30s in good health. The CDR3 runs from the conserved cysteine through the conserved F or W. D genes are given only for firm matches. A row's size may be missing; if present it is once, few, many or a size class.

size	D	V	J	DNA	CDR3
-	TRBD2	TRBV29-1	TRBJ2-7	TGCAGCGTTGTAGGACTAGCGGGAGGGGGCTCCTACGAGCAGTACTTC	CSVVGLAGGGSYEQYF
-	-	TRBV5-4	TRBJ2-7	TGTGCCAGCAGCTCCGGTTGGTCGTCGACCTACGAGCAGTACTTC	CASSSGWSSTYEQYF
-	-	TRBV7-8	TRBJ1-3	TGTGCCAGCAGCTTAAACGGCCACGGTCGGCGGGACACCATATATTTT	CASSLNGHGRRDTIYF
-	TRBD1	TRBV6-4	TRBJ1-3	TGTGCCAGCAGTGTTTTCAGGGACAGGCCCCGATTCGGAAACACCATATATTTT	CASSVFRDRPRFGNTIYF
-	-	TRBV7-8	TRBJ2-7	TGTGCCAGCAGCTTAGTAGGGGGAGGGCCTTCCATCTTGGAGCAGTACTTC	CASSLVGGGPSILEQYF
-	-	TRBV28	TRBJ2-3	TGTGCCAGCAGTGTCAATATTCAGGGAGCCTTTAGCACAGATACGCAGTATTTT	CASSVNIQGAFSTDTQYF
-	-	TRBV7-9	TRBJ2-5	TGTGCCAGCAGCGCCAGGGGTCAAGAGACCCAGTACTTC	CASSARGQETQYF
-	TRBD1	TRBV28	TRBJ2-5	TGTGCCAGCAGTTCCGAGGACAGGGGGTACCAAGAGACCCAGTACTTC	CASSSEDRGYQETQYF
-	TRBD2	TRBV2	TRBJ2-7	TGTGCCAGCAGTGAAGCTGCGGGAGTAACGTACGAGCAGTACTTC	CASSEAAGVTYEQYF
-	TRBD2	TRBV13	TRBJ2-1	TGTGCCAGCAGCTTAGTGACTAGCATTGGCAATGAGCAGTTCTTC	CASSLVTSIGNEQFF
-	TRBD1	TRBV30	TRBJ1-2	TGTGCCTGGGGCCCTAATGGACAGGGTGGCTATGGCTACACCTTC	CAWGPNGQGGYGYTF
-	-	TRBV4-1	TRBJ1-2	TGCGCCAGCAGCCAACACACCCAGGCGAACTATGGCTACACCTTC	CASSQHTQANYGYTF
-	-	TRBV7-8	TRBJ2-3	TGTGCCAGCAGCGTGGGACTCCTGAAGAACACAGATACGCAGTATTTT	CASSVGLLKNTDTQYF
-	-	TRBV5-1	TRBJ2-1	TGCGCCAGCAGCCCTGCAGGGTACAATGAGCAGTTCTTC	CASSPAGYNEQFF
-	TRBD1	TRBV13	TRBJ2-5	TGTGCCAGCAGCCTAACCGGGACAGGGAACCCCATAGAAGAGACCCAGTACTTC	CASSLTGTGNPIEETQYF
-	TRBD2	TRBV4-2	TRBJ2-7	TGTGCCAGCAGCCAAGAGGCTAGCGGGAGGGGTTTCGACGAGCAGTACTTC	CASSQEASGRGFDEQYF
-	TRBD2	TRBV27	TRBJ2-7	TGTGCCAGCTCGGGGACTAGCTCATCCTACGAGCAGTACTTC	CASSGTSSSYEQYF
-	TRBD2	TRBV5-6	TRBJ2-1	TGTGCCAGCAGCTCAATGACTAGCGGCCAATACAATGAGCAGTTCTTC	CASSSMTSGQYNEQFF
-	-	TRBV4-1	TRBJ1-5	TGCGCCAGCAGCCAAGTGGGGGAGAGCAATCAGCCCCAGCATTTT	CASSQVGESNQPQHF
-	-	TRBV2	TRBJ1-2	TGTGCCAGTCTCGGGGTGGAGGACTATGGCTACACCTTC	CASLGVEDYGYTF
-	-	TRBV7-8	TRBJ2-7	TGTGCCAGCAGCTTATATACAGGCTCCTACGAGCAGTACTTC	CASSLYTGSYEQYF
-	TRBD1	TRBV4-1	TRBJ1-5	TGCGCCAGCAGCCCCAATACGATAGACAGGGAGACGGGCAATCAGCCCCAGCATTTT	CASSPNTIDRETGNQPQHF
-	-	TRBV27	TRBJ2-5	TGTGCCAGCAGTTTGGGTGTGACCCAGTACTTC	CASSLGVTQYF
-	TRBD2	TRBV4-1	TRBJ2-7	TGCGCCAGCAGCCTAGGCGGGGGAGCGTACGAGCAGTACTTC	CASSLGGGAYEQYF
-	-	TRBV2	TRBJ1-3	TGTGCCAGCAGTGAGGGGGCGGCTAGCTCTGGAAACACCATATATTTT	CASSEGAASSGNTIYF
-	TRBD1	TRBV19	TRBJ1-5	TGTGCCAGTGCGACCGGGACAGGGAGTCAGCCCCAGCATTTT	CASATGTGSQPQHF
once	-	TRBV28	TRBJ2-7	TGTGCCAGCAGTGCCTCCATAGCGGAGGATTACGAGCAGTACTTC	CASSASIAEDYEQYF
-	-	TRBV5-1	TRBJ1-4	TGCGCCAGCAGCTTGAAACAGATACGCTATGCAACTAATGAAAAACTGTTTTTT	CASSLKQIRYATNEKLFF
-	-	TRBV2	TRBJ1-6	TGTGCCAGCAGTGAAACATGGGGGGCTAATAATTCACCCCTCCACTTT	CASSETWGANNSPLHF
-	-	TRBV4-1	TRBJ2-1	TGCGCCAGCGGCCAGGCAAATGAGCAGTTCTTC	CASGQANEQFF
-	-	TRBV2	TRBJ2-7	TGTGCCAGCAGTGTCCAGGGATCGGAGTACTTC	CASSVQGSEYF
-	-	TRBV27	TRBJ1-2	TGTGCCAGCAGTTTCGCAGGGGTGAGTGGCTACACCTTC	CASSFAGVSGYTF
once	-	TRBV6-1	TRBJ2-1	TGTGCCAGCAGTGAGGACTCATACTCCTACAATGAGCAGTTCTTC	CASSEDSYSYNEQFF
-	-	TRBV27	TRBJ2-2	TGTGCCAGCAAAGAACAGGCCCCGTACACCGGGGAGCTGTTTTTT	CASKEQAPYTGELFF
once	-	TRBV28	TRBJ2-7	TGTGCCAGCAGTTTCGCAGTTTCCTACGAGCAGTACTTC	CASSFAVSYEQYF
once	-	TRBV10-3	TRBJ2-1	TGTGCCATCACCGACAGTAATCCCTACAATGAGCAGTTCTTC	CAITDSNPYNEQFF
-	-	TRBV19	TRBJ1-1	TGTGCCAGTAGTATCATTGGGAGCCGGTCGAACACTGAAGCTTTCTTT	CASSIIGSRSNTEAFF
-	-	TRBV9	TRBJ2-7	TGTGCCAGCAGCGGTAGGGACTCGAGAAACTACGAGCAGTACTTC	CASSGRDSRNYEQYF
-	-	TRBV28	TRBJ2-7	TGTGCCAGCAGTTTTAGCTACGAGCAGTACTTC	CASSFSYEQYF
-	TRBD1	TRBV6-5	TRBJ1-4	TGTGCCAGCAGTCTGACAGGGTCTGCTGAAAAACTGTTTTTT	CASSLTGSAEKLFF
few	TRBD1	TRBV5-1	TRBJ1-4	TGCGCCAGCAGCTTGGTAGGGACAGGCGCCATAACTAATGAAAAACTGTTTTTT	CASSLVGTGAITNEKLFF
-	TRBD2	TRBV19	TRBJ2-7	TGTGCCAGTAGTTTGACTAGCGGGAGGTTTTCCTACGAGCAGTACTTC	CASSLTSGRFSYEQYF
-	-	TRBV4-1	TRBJ2-1	TGCGCCAGCAGCCAAGGGGGTAGGGACCCCGTCTATGAGCAGTTCTTC	CASSQGGRDPVYEQFF
-	-	TRBV4-1	TRBJ2-7	TGCGCCAGCAGCCAAGGGTGGGGCGAGAGTTACGAGCAGTACTTC	CASSQGWGESYEQYF
-	TRBD2	TRBV20-1	TRBJ2-7	TGCAGCCTCGGGGGGGTCTACGAGCAGTACTTC	CSLGGVYEQYF
-	-	TRBV5-6	TRBJ2-1	TGTGCCAGCAGCTTGGTTTCCAATGAGCAGTTCTTC	CASSLVSNEQFF
-	-	TRBV5-5	TRBJ2-7	TGTGCCAGCAGCTCCTCCGACATCGATCTACGAGAGCAGTACTTC	CASSSSDIDLREQYF
-	-	TRBV15	TRBJ2-1	TGTGCCACCAGCGGGAGTGGCAATGAGCAGTTCTTC	CATSGSGNEQFF
-	-	TRBV6-5	TRBJ2-3	TGTGCCAGCAGTTTAACTAGCAGCACAGATACGCAGTATTTT	CASSLTSSTDTQYF
-	TRBD1	TRBV19	TRBJ1-1	TGTGCCAGTAGTAAGGACAGGGAAACTCAACACACTGAAGCTTTCTTT	CASSKDRETQHTEAFF
-	-	TRBV28	TRBJ1-5	TGTGCCAGCGGGTATGGAGTCGGGCTTTATAGCAATCAGCCCCAGCATTTT	CASGYGVGLYSNQPQHF